The present entry profiles one T cell receptor beta chain with its context. The antigen is not known. Sampling of alopecia areata patients yielded lesional scalp punch biopsies as well as peripheral blood. These data are taken from a study of CD8+ T cells in alopecia areata. Turning to the study itself: Treated patients swallowed 5 to 10 mg of oral tofacitinib twice daily. Treatment ran 6 to 18 months, with 6 months of follow-up afterward.

CDR3 length: 15 residues. From germline, CDR1 is LNHNV and CDR2 YYDKDF (reference sequence). Trimming cost V 1 base and J 4 bases; bases outside gene matches: 5. Whole-study results and caveats: Researchers report lesional scalp, most notably alopecia totalis/universalis, outstripped normal scalp in clonality.

Following extraction, RNA underwent reverse transcription to cDNA, which served as the sequencing template. Sequencing used immunoSEQ multiplex PCR; TCRdb keeps in-frame clones, though not all of them. The table includes around 140,000 clones, about 87% detected once. This chain links TRBV15 with TRBJ2-3, with 7 bases fitting TRBD2. This clonotype was obtained from a human donor with alopecia areata. The material was CD8+ T cells sorted from blood, obtained at week 0. The CDR3 DNA reads as TGTGCCACCAGCAGAGGCAGGGAGGGCCCAGATACGCAGTATTTT. Protein product: CATSRGREGPDTQYF. The full variable domain, with the rest looked up from reference TRBV15 and TRBJ2-3, is DAMVIQNPRYQVTQFGKPVTLSCSQTLNHNVMYWYQQKSSQAPKLLFHYYDKDFNNEADTPDNFQSRRPNTSFCFLDIRSPGLGDTAMYLCATSRGREGPDTQYFGPGTRLTVL.